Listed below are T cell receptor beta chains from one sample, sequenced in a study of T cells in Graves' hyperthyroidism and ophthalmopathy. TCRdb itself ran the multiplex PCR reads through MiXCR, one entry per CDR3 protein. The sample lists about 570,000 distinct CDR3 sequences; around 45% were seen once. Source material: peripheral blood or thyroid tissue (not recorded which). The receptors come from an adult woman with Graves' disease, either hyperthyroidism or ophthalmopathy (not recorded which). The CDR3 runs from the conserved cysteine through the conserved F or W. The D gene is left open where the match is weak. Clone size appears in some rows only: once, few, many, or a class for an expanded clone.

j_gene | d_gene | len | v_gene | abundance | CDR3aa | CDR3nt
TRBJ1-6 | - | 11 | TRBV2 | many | CASSDSWPLHF | TGTGCCAGCAGCGACTCGTGGCCCCTCCACTTT
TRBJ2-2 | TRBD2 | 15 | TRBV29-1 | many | CSVEGLAGVPGELFF | TGCAGCGTTGAAGGGCTAGCGGGAGTTCCCGGGGAGCTGTTTTTT
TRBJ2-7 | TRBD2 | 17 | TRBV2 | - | CASSLRPPQLAGYEQYF | TGTGCCAGCAGTTTACGCCCCCCACAACTAGCGGGTTACGAGCAGTACTTC
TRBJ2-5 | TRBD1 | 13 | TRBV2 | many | CASRADRVETQYF | TGTGCCAGCAGGGCGGACAGGGTGGAGACCCAGTACTTC
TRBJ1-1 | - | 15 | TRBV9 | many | CASSEGSSKNTEAFF | TGTGCCAGCAGCGAGGGGAGTTCTAAAAACACTGAAGCTTTCTTT
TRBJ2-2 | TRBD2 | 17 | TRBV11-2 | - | CASSLARGGIDTGELFF | TGTGCCAGCAGTTTGGCTCGGGGGGGAATAGACACCGGGGAGCTGTTTTTT
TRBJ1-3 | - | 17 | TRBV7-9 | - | CASSPPQPTNYGYTIYF | TGTGCCAGCAGCCCCCCCCAGCCAACTAACTATGGCTACACCATATATTTT
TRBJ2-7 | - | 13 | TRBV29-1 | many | CSVKGIFSYEQYF | TGCAGCGTGAAAGGTATTTTCTCCTACGAGCAGTACTTC
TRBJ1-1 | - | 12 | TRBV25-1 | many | CASSEWDTEAFF | TGTGCCAGCAGTGAATGGGACACTGAAGCTTTCTTT
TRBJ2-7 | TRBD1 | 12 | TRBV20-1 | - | CSAWDRGNEQYF | TGCAGTGCCTGGGACAGGGGCAACGAGCAGTACTTC
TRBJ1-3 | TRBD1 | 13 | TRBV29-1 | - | CSVTGSSGNTIYF | TGCAGCGTGACAGGGTCCTCTGGAAACACCATATATTTT
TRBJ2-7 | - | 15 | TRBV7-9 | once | CASSSYRDTTYEQYF | TGTGCCAGCAGTTCGTATAGAGACACTACCTACGAGCAGTACTTC
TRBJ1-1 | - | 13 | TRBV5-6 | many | CASSLGQANEAFF | TGTGCCAGCAGCTTGGGACAGGCCAATGAAGCTTTCTTT
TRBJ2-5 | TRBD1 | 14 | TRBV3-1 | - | CASSQVGQRETQYF | TGTGCCAGCAGCCAAGTGGGACAGAGAGAGACCCAGTACTTC
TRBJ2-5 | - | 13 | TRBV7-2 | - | CASSSSLWETQYF | TGTGCCAGCAGCTCCTCTCTTTGGGAGACCCAGTACTTC
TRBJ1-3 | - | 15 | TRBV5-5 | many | CASSYGRGSGNTIYF | TGTGCCAGCAGCTACGGTCGCGGCTCTGGAAACACCATATATTTT
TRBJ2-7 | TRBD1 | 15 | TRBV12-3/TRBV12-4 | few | CASSSRDRDSYEQYF | TGTGCCAGCAGTTCCCGGGACAGGGACTCCTACGAGCAGTACTTC
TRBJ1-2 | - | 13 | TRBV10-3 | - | CAISAGTSYGYTF | TGTGCCATCTCGGCCGGGACGTCTTATGGCTACACCTTC
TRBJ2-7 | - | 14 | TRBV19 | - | CSARRGLLSGEQYF | TGCAGTGCTAGAAGAGGTCTCCTTAGCGGCGAGCAGTACTTC
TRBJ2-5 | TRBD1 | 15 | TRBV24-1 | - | CATSDFLTGYETQYF | TGTGCCACCAGTGATTTCCTGACAGGGTACGAGACCCAGTACTTC
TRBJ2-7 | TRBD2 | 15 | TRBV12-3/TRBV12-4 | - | CASSRLAVTSYEQYF | TGTGCCAGCAGCCGACTAGCGGTAACCTCCTACGAGCAGTACTTC
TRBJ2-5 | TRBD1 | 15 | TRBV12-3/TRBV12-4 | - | CASSLGTGGTETQYF | TGTGCCAGCAGTTTAGGGACAGGGGGAACGGAGACCCAGTACTTC
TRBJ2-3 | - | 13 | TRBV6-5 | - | CASTRTATDTQYF | TGTGCCAGCACCCGGACGGCCACAGATACGCAGTATTTT
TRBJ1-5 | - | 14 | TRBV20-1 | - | CSASAEISNQPQHF | TGCAGTGCTAGTGCGGAGATTAGCAATCAGCCCCAGCATTTT
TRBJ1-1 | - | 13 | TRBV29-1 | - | CSVNTGLVTEAFF | TGCAGCGTGAACACAGGGTTGGTCACTGAAGCTTTCTTT
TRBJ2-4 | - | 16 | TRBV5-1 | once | CASSLRIPGGKNIQYF | TGCGCCAGCAGCTTGAGGATCCCCGGGGGCAAAAACATTCAGTACTTC
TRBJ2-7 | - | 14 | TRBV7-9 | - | CASSRGQLTYEQYF | TGTGCCAGCAGCCGAGGACAGCTCACCTACGAGCAGTACTTC
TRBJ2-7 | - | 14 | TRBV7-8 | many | CASSLVSSSYEQYF | TGTGCCAGCAGCTTAGTTAGCTCTTCCTACGAGCAGTACTTC
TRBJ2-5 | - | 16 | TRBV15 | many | CATSRDYKRNQETQYF | TGTGCCACCAGCAGAGATTACAAGCGGAACCAAGAGACCCAGTACTTC
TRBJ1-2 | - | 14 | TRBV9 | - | CASSTEIGGSGYTF | TGTGCCAGCAGCACGGAAATAGGGGGTAGCGGCTACACCTTC
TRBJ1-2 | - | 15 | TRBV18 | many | CASSPPWGANYGYTF | TGTGCCAGCTCACCACCGTGGGGAGCTAACTATGGCTACACCTTC
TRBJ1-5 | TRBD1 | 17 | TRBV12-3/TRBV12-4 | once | CASSLSSGQGGHQPQHF | TGTGCCAGCAGTTTATCTTCGGGACAGGGCGGACATCAGCCCCAGCATTTT
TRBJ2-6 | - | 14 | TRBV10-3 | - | CAISEGQGANVLTF | TGTGCCATCAGTGAGGGACAGGGGGCCAACGTCCTGACTTTC
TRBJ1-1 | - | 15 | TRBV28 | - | CASSPTGGWDTEAFF | TGTGCCAGCAGCCCGACAGGAGGGTGGGACACTGAAGCTTTCTTT
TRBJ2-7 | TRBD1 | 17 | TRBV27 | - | CASSVTRRGRELYEQYF | TGTGCCAGCAGTGTAACCCGCAGGGGGCGAGAGTTGTACGAGCAGTACTTC
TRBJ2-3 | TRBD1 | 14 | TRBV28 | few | CASSNGQGTDTQYF | TGTGCCAGCAGTAACGGACAGGGCACAGATACGCAGTATTTT
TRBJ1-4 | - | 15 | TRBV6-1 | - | CASSGPLGGNEKLFF | TGTGCCAGCAGCGGACCACTCGGAGGCAATGAAAAACTGTTTTTT
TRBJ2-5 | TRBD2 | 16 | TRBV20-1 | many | CSARDIITSGRKTQYF | TGCAGTGCTAGAGATATAATAACTAGCGGGCGGAAGACCCAGTACTTC
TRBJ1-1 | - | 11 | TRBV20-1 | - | CSASRNTEAFF | TGCAGTGCTAGTAGGAACACTGAAGCTTTCTTT
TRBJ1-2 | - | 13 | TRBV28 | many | CASTRVRMGGYTF | TGTGCCAGCACGAGGGTGCGGATGGGTGGCTACACCTTC
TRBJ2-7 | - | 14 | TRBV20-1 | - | CSARDRATRGEQYF | TGCAGTGCTAGAGATCGGGCTACGCGTGGCGAGCAGTACTTC
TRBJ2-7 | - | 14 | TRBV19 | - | CASSVVKGSYEQYF | TGTGCCAGTAGTGTGGTTAAAGGTTCCTACGAGCAGTACTTC
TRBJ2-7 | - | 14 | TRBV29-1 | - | CSVDYVGRGYEQYF | TGCAGCGTTGATTATGTGGGGCGAGGCTACGAGCAGTACTTC
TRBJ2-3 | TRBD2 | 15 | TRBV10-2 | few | CASCRGVMSTDTQYF | TGCGCCAGCTGCCGGGGGGTCATGAGCACAGATACGCAGTATTTT
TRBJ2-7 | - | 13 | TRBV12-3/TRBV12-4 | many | CASSFGRAGEQYF | TGTGCCAGCAGTTTCGGACGGGCGGGGGAGCAGTACTTC
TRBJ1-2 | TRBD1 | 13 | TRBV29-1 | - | CSVGGTGEYGYTF | TGCAGCGTTGGAGGGACAGGGGAATATGGCTACACCTTC
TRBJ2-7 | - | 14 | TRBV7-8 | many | CASSADGSSYEQYF | TGTGCCAGCAGCGCTGACGGGAGCTCCTACGAGCAGTACTTC
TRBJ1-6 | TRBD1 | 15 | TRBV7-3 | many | CASSLLGDSYSPLHF | TGTGCCAGCAGCTTATTGGGGGACAGTTATTCACCCCTCCACTTT
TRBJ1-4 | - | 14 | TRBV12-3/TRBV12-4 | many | CASSYAGYNEKLFF | TGTGCCAGTTCTTACGCGGGTTATAATGAAAAACTGTTTTTT
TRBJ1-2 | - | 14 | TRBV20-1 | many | CSASAGEDRYGYTF | TGCAGTGCTAGTGCGGGGGAGGATAGGTATGGCTACACCTTC
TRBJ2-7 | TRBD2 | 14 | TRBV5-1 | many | CASSLGLAGHEQYF | TGCGCCAGCAGCTTGGGACTAGCGGGACACGAGCAGTACTTC
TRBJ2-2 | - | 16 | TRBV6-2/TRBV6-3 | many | CASTKASLANTGELFF | TGTGCCAGCACCAAGGCTAGCCTCGCTAACACCGGGGAGCTGTTTTTT
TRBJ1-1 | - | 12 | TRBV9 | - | CASLVNSPEAFF | TGTGCCAGCTTAGTCAATAGTCCTGAAGCTTTCTTT